The 5 T cell receptor beta chains below come from one sample, sequenced in a study of early T cells in non-severe SARS-CoV-2 infection. TCRdb re-called the 5' RACE reads through MiXCR, storing one row per CDR3 protein. Counted here are tens of thousands of distinct CDR3 sequences, about 5% occurring once; the ten biggest clones make up 15% to 20%. Specimen: whole blood. Receptors originate from an adult who was a healthcare worker with PCR-confirmed SARS-CoV-2 infection or an uninfected control (not recorded which).

The table lists this clonotype with many counts. The chain couples TRBV5-4 to TRBJ2-5; 7 bases match TRBD2. The CDR3 loop spans 10 amino acids. Germline V CDR1 and CDR2: SGHNT, YYREEE (reference sequence). Trimming cost V 9 bases and J 6 bases; bases outside gene matches: 2. The CDR3 coding sequence is TGTGCCATCGGGGGGAAGACCCAGTACTTC. Protein sequence: CAIGGKTQYF.

This clonotype was counted only a few times. The rearrangement uses TRBV18 and TRBJ1-1, with 7 nucleotides matching TRBD1. After removal of 5 bases from V and 1 base from J, the junction contained 7 bases not matched to a gene. The V gene's germline CDR1 is KGHSH and CDR2 LQKENI. There are 15 residues in the CDR3. The CDR3: CASSAGQVRNTEAFF. DNA for the CDR3: TGTGCCAGCTCAGCCGGACAGGTTCGGAACACTGAAGCTTTCTTT.

This clonotype was picked up many times. The gene calls are TRBV15 and TRBJ2-5; 9 bases align to TRBD2. V lost 4 bases, J lost 3 bases, and 9 bases stayed unmatched. This CDR3 region has 16 residues. Germline CDR1 LNHNV, CDR2 YYDKDF (reference sequence). The CDR3 spells CATSTMGLAGKETQYF. The CDR3 bases are TGTGCCACCAGCACCATGGGCCTAGCGGGGAAAGAGACCCAGTACTTC.

This clonotype occurred many times. The CDR3 is CASSSGAQETQYF. CDR3 DNA sequence: TGTGCCAGCAGTTCAGGGGCCCAAGAGACCCAGTACTTC. The rearrangement uses TRBV12-3 or TRBV12-4 and TRBJ2-5; possibly TRBD1 for D (6 bases). This CDR3 is 13 amino acids long. The ends were cut back, 4 bases at V and 1 base at J, with 7 bases in the middle.

The sample holds many counts of this clonotype. CDR3 DNA sequence: TGTGCCAGCAGCTTAACCGGGACTAGCGGAGGCACAGATACGCAGTATTTT. Amino acid sequence: CASSLTGTSGGTDTQYF. J is TRBJ2-3 and V is TRBV9; 11 nucleotides align to TRBD2. The J segment lost 1 base and the V segment lost 4 bases, leaving 8 bases of the junction unmatched. The CDR3 has 17 residues. Germline V gene data show CDR1 as SGDLS and CDR2 as YYNGEE.